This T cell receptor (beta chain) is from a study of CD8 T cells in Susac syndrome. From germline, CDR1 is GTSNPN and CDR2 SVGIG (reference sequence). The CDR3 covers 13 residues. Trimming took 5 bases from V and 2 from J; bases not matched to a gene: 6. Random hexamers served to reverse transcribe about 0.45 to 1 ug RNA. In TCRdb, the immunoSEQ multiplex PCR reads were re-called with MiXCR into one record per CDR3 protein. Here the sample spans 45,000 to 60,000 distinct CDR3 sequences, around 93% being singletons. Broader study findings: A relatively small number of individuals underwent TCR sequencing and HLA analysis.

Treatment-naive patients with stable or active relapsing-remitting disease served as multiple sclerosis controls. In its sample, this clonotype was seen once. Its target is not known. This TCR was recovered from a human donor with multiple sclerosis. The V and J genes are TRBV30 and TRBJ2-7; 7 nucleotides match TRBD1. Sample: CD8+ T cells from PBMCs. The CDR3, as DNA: TGTGCCTGGTGCCCGACAGGGCCCTACGAGCAGTACTTC. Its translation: CAWCPTGPYEQYF.